This TCR beta chain was captured in a study of T cells after yellow fever vaccination (dated by TCRdb to the late 2010s). General notes on the study: Libraries from fractions with low cell numbers were prepared with the SMART-Seq v4 Ultra Low Input RNA kit. To follow T-cell clones before and after both primary and booster YFV17D yellow fever vaccination, bulk TCR alpha and beta repertoires underwent longitudinal sequencing. The cohort comprised two healthy male donors, one aged 18 to 30 and one aged 30 to 40 years. Blood samples were taken at several timepoints before and after primary and secondary immunization, and bulk PBMC replicates and cell subsets were isolated.

This clonotype has a handful of counts. The target of this receptor is not known. Per-base quality was not reported, and no clone a single base away is much larger than it. Based on the germline V gene, the CDR1 and CDR2 sequences are SGHRS and YFSETQ. The CDR3 runs 15 amino acids, cysteine and phenylalanine included. Kept here is only the CDR3 DNA, which spans 45 bases and is read in frame from base 1. Trimming takes 4 bases off V and 2 bases off J; junction bases not matched to a gene: 3. Results and caveats for the whole study, not just this receptor: The secondary T-cell response was weaker than the primary response but faster, peaking on day 5 instead of day 15. FACS-sorted repertoires could contain abundant contaminating clonotypes from the bulk population, so computational filtering was required. Most clones expanded after primary vaccination were re-detected after the booster (around 96% of CD4 and 80% to 90% of CD8), suggesting broad memory maintenance. A small fraction of clonotypes showed up in both the CD4 and CD8 compartments, probably as a result of convergent recombination. Because the study included only a couple of donors, the extent to which the findings can be generalized is limited.

Synthesis of TCR cDNA relied on 5'RACE template switching, a step that introduced a universal primer site along with unique molecular identifiers. Priming for cDNA synthesis came from both the TCR alpha and TCR beta constant segments. Two PCR steps were used to amplify libraries, with sample barcodes and sequencing adapters being added in the second step. Libraries were sequenced on Illumina HiSeq 2500 (2x100 bp) or NovaSeq (2x150 bp). Per the authors' processing: MIGEC was used to demultiplex reads and collapse the reads into UMI consensus sequences, and MiXCR was used for V(D)J alignment. Using edgeR on replicate PBMC samples, clonotypes were called vaccine-responding if FDR was below 0.01 and the log2 fold change was above 5 up to day 15. Each bulk clonotype was labeled CD4 or CD8 based on which sequenced repertoire, CD4 or CD8, contained the clonotype at higher abundance. Clones were called with MiXCR by TCRdb after fastp trimmed the public reads at Q25, and only in-frame beta chains were retained. Each record represents a unique CDR3 protein, reported with the most common genes and DNA among its rows. In this record, the V and J calls reflect TCRdb's handling and not the investigators' own analysis. This sample gives approximately 150,000 distinct CDR3 sequences in total; roughly 6.2% of them show up just once. Of the sample, under 3% is held by the ten largest clones.

This specimen's treatment or condition label, per the study, means: live attenuated yellow fever vaccine strain. PBMCs were isolated from peripheral blood using a standard Ficoll-Paque protocol. Dynabeads CD4 and CD8 positive selection kits were used to isolate CD4 and CD8 T-cell fractions. RNA was extracted with TriZol from bulk PBMCs, CD4 and CD8 fractions, and dextramer-positive and dextramer-negative fractions. The chain couples TRBV5-1 to TRBJ2-2; 9 junctional bases match TRBD1. Here the sequenced sample was CD4+ T cells sorted from PBMCs, taken on the day of the first yellow fever vaccination. The TCR originated in a man younger than 30 who received the YFV17D yellow fever vaccine. The CDR3 sequence is CASSPGQGNTGELFF. Here is the DNA: TGCGCCAGCAGCCCGGGACAGGGAAACACCGGGGAGCTGTTTTTT. The full variable domain, with segments outside the CDR3 supplied by the reference TRBV5-1 and TRBJ2-2 proteins, appears as KAGVTQTPRYLIKTRGQQVTLSCSPISGHRSVSWYQQTPGQGLQFLFEYFSETQRNKGNFPGRFSGRQFSNSRSEMNVSTLELGDSALYLCASSPGQGNTGELFFGEGSRLTVL.